One and the same sample provided the 14 T cell receptor beta chains below, sequenced in a study of cytomegalovirus exposure and HLA in healthy donors. The primer mix had 60 Vbeta and 13 Jbeta primers. TCRdb keeps only in-frame clones here, not all; method: immunoSEQ multiplex PCR. The data hold over 200,000 clones, with under 90% observed a single time. Sequencing was performed on PBMCs. The receptors were sampled from a human donor in good health.

The chain is built from TRBV19 and TRBJ1-2; 8 nucleotides agree with TRBD1. Trimming cost V 6 bases and J 5 bases; bases outside gene matches: 8. The CDR3 sequence is 14 residues long. Germline V gives CDR1 LNHDA, CDR2 SQIVND (reference sequence). The CDR3 spells CASSTTTGEYGYTF. CDR3 nucleotide sequence: TGTGCCAGTAGCACGACGACAGGGGAATATGGCTACACCTTC.

This sequence joins TRBV10-2 and TRBJ1-2; TRBD1 might be the D (5 bases). V lost 2 bases and J lost 4, with 14 bases in between. Germline V CDR1 and CDR2: WSHSY, SAAADI. This CDR3 contains 15 residues. The CDR3 DNA reads as TGCGCCAGCAGTGAGGTTCGGGGGAGAGGCTATGGCTACACCTTC. Translating it yields CASSEVRGRGYGYTF.

The chain couples TRBV9 to TRBJ2-4, with 9 bases fitting TRBD1. Germline V lookup: CDR1 SGDLS, CDR2 YYNGEE. V lost 4 bases, J lost 9 bases, and 8 bases stayed unmatched. The CDR3 totals 14 residues. The CDR3 sequence is CASSSTGTGIIQYF. CDR3 coding DNA: TGTGCCAGCAGCTCGACCGGGACAGGGATCATTCAGTACTTC.

This clone was recorded once. This rearrangement joins TRBV5-1 to TRBJ2-3; 11 bases line up with TRBD2. Germline V gene lookup returns CDR1 SGHRS and CDR2 YFSETQ. Trimming at V came to 0 bases and at J to 4 bases, leaving 4 bases not matched to a gene. The CDR3 runs to 16 residues. CDR3 DNA: TGCGCCAGCAGCTTGGAACTAGCGGGAGCTGCAGATACGCAGTATTTT. The encoded protein is CASSLELAGAADTQYF.

The chain has TRBV6-5 and TRBJ1-1, with a possible D match to TRBD1 (6 bases). The CDR3 extends over 13 amino acids. Looked up from germline, CDR1 is MNHEY and CDR2 is SVGAGI. V was pared by 6 bases and J by 1 base, with 9 bases between. CDR3 loop: CASRDRKNTEAFF. As DNA, the CDR3 is TGTGCCAGCAGGGACAGAAAGAACACTGAAGCTTTCTTT.

This clone was observed a single time. This chain links TRBV7-6 with TRBJ1-1; no reliable D call. This CDR3 has 14 amino acids. The V gene lost 2 bases and the J gene lost 3 bases, with 10 bases spanning the gap. The germline CDR1 and CDR2 sequences are SGHVS and FNYEAQ. CDR3 nucleotide sequence: TGTGCCAGCAGCTTAAGCGACGGCCACACTGAAGCTTTCTTT. This gives the protein CASSLSDGHTEAFF.

This chain joins TRBV7-6 and TRBJ2-1; TRBD2 matches 12 bases. V lost 7 bases, J lost 4 bases, and 14 bases stayed unmatched. The CDR3 sequence is 18 residues long. The germline gives CDR1 SGHVS, CDR2 FNYEAQ. CDR3 sequence (DNA): TGTGCCAGCACCAATCAAACTCTAGCGGGAGGGAGGTACAATGAGCAGTTCTTC. It translates to CASTNQTLAGGRYNEQFF.

This chain links TRBV5-1 with TRBJ2-7; 7 bases line up with TRBD2. This CDR3 is 15 amino acids long. In germline, CDR1 is SGHRS, CDR2 YFSETQ. J was trimmed by 0 bases and V by 6 bases; bases with no gene match: 9. The CDR3 loop reads CASTIGRASSYEQYF. CDR3 nucleotide sequence: TGCGCCAGCACCATAGGGAGGGCTAGCTCCTACGAGCAGTACTTC. Full variable domain (remainder filled in from reference TRBV5-1 and TRBJ2-7): KAGVTQTPRYLIKTRGQQVTLSCSPISGHRSVSWYQQTPGQGLQFLFEYFSETQRNKGNFPGRFSGRQFSNSRSEMNVSTLELGDSALYLCASTIGRASSYEQYFGPGTRLTVT.

This clone was detected only a few times. The chain carries TRBV18 and TRBJ2-3, with 8 bases lining up with TRBD2. CDR1 is KGHSH, CDR2 LQKENI, per germline. The CDR3 is 15 amino acids. With V trimmed by 4 bases and J by 3 bases, 6 bases remained unmatched. CDR3 region: CASSQAGVGTDTQYF. In DNA form, the CDR3 reads TGTGCCAGCTCACAAGCGGGAGTGGGGACAGATACGCAGTATTTT.

This clone was seen once. The V and J genes are TRBV7-9 and TRBJ2-7, with a possible D match to TRBD2 (7 bases). The CDR3 spans 13 residues. Deletions cut 3 bases from V and 6 bases from J, with 12 bases between. Germline assignment: CDR1 SEHNR and CDR2 FQNEAQ (reference sequence). CDR3 DNA sequence: TGTGCCAGCAGCTTGGGGGGGCGTTCCGAGCAGTACTTC. Residues: CASSLGGRSEQYF.

This clone was seen a single time. The V and J genes are TRBV7-2 and TRBJ2-7; no clear D. CDR3 length: 13 amino acids. The germline V gene has CDR1 SGHTA and CDR2 FQGNSA. Trimming left V 1 base short and J 3 bases short, with 7 bases between. CDR3 in amino acids: CASSLDIDYEQYF. The CDR3 DNA is TGTGCCAGCAGCTTAGATATAGACTACGAGCAGTACTTC.

The rearrangement joins TRBV7-8 to TRBJ2-1; 10 nucleotides agree with TRBD1. Germline lookup yields CDR1 SGHVS and CDR2 FQNEAQ. The CDR3 spans 15 residues. After removal of 1 base from V and 6 bases from J, the junction contained 3 bases not matched to a gene. DNA of the CDR3: TGTGCCAGCAGCTTAGTGGGACAGGGGCGCAATGAGCAGTTCTTC. It is translated as CASSLVGQGRNEQFF.

The chain employs TRBV7-3 and TRBJ2-1; 11 nucleotides agree with TRBD2. The V and J ends lost 5 bases and 3 bases, in that order; junction bases with no gene match: 15. This CDR3 contains 19 residues. Germline-derived CDR1 and CDR2 are SGHTA and FQGTGA. The CDR3 reads CASSTSGGRSGKNYNEQFF. The CDR3, as DNA: TGTGCCAGCAGCACTAGCGGGGGTAGGTCCGGAAAAAACTACAATGAGCAGTTCTTC.

The chain's CDR3 is CASSVRTGTDFSYEQYF. The CDR3 DNA reads TGTGCCAGCAGTGTACGGACAGGGACCGATTTTTCCTACGAGCAGTACTTC. This chain joins TRBV6-1 and TRBJ2-7, with 8 bases lining up with TRBD1. The J segment lost 1 base and the V segment lost 4 bases, leaving 12 bases of the junction unmatched. The CDR3 is 17 amino acids. From germline, CDR1 is MNHNS and CDR2 SASEGT.